This TCR beta chain was sequenced during a study of early T cells in non-severe SARS-CoV-2 infection (dated by TCRdb to the early 2020s). In terms of the full investigation: Because TCR sequencing relied on bulk RNA taken from unsorted whole blood, pairing of alpha and beta chains was not possible.

A case-control design nested within a healthcare worker cohort in London, UK, was used, with weekly nasopharyngeal swab PCR tests and blood sampling performed. Healthcare workers were recruited between 23 and 31 March 2020, during the week of the UK lockdown, and were followed weekly for up to roughly 15 weeks. Libraries were prepared through 5' RACE. These reads were obtained on a NextSeq 500. The TCR library protocol attached unique molecular identifiers to individual cDNA molecules to correct for sequencing error and PCR bias. Both TCR alpha and beta chains were sequenced, and tight co-correlation was observed between alpha and beta sequence abundances in each sample. As for the authors' bioinformatics: Decombinator V4 was used to annotate TCR sequences for V gene, J gene and CDR3. TCRs were defined as expanded if a significant change between any two time points was detected under a Poisson model with p below 0.0001. TCR abundances were normalised to the total number of TCRs sequenced in each sample and reported as counts per million. TRAV1-2 paired with TRAJ12, TRAJ20 or TRAJ33 defined MAIT TCRs, while TRAV10 paired with TRAJ18 defined iNKT TCRs. VDJdb, accessed 1 November 2021, was searched for CMV, EBV and SARS-CoV-2 annotated TCRs, excluding TCRs annotated for multiple antigens. TCRdb applied fastp at Q25 and MiXCR to the public reads, then kept only in-frame beta chains. Records with the same CDR3 protein are collapsed into one entry carrying the most frequent genes and DNA. TCRdb, not the original authors, processed these V and J calls. The sample table lists 30,000 to 35,000 distinct CDR3 sequences, 7.1% of them with a count of one. The ten largest clones capture 10% to 15% of the sample.

Regarding this clonotype: Its antigen is unknown. Base-call qualities are not available, and no considerably larger clone is one nucleotide away.

V and J are truncated by 3 bases and 10 bases respectively, leaving an intervening sequence of 16 bases. The CDR3 starts with the cysteine, ends with the phenylalanine, and has 13 residues. Here the CDR3 DNA is all that survives: 39 bases in frame from base 1. Looking up the germline V gene (reference sequence) yields CDR1 DFQATT and CDR2 SNEGSKA. Study-level results and caveats: VDJdb matching was skewed toward anti-spike CD8 responses, so virus-specific expansions were likely underestimated and private and CD4 specificities were missed.

This sequence was found in an adult who was a healthcare worker with PCR-confirmed SARS-CoV-2 infection or an uninfected control (not recorded which). This material consisted of whole blood, taken at baseline. This receptor chain uses TRBV20-1 and TRBJ2-1; the D gene is not confidently resolved. For the CDR3, the sequence is CSARGISSREQFF. The bases are TGCAGTGCTAGGGGGATTAGCTCTAGAGAGCAGTTCTTC.